The clone carrying this T cell receptor (beta chain) was found many times. Trimming removed 1 base from V and 7 bases from J, with 7 bases in between. The CDR3 loop spans 11 amino acids. CDR1 is GTSNPN and CDR2 is SVGIG in the germline V gene (reference sequence). This entry belongs to a study of OX40 agonist ivuxolimab in advanced cancers. Overall study: Patients were infused with ivuxolimab every 2 weeks at 0.01 to 10 mg/kg.

Clones were read by immunoSEQ multiplex PCR, and TCRdb kept only the in-frame ones, dropping some. This table holds 72,000 or so clones, about 80% found once. The sequence derives from an adult with an advanced solid tumor such as melanoma, head and neck, liver or kidney cancer. The J gene is TRBJ1-2, the V gene TRBV30; unclear D gene. Specimen: CD4+ or CD8+ T cells sorted from blood, collected in a trial of the OX40 agonist ivuxolimab. In DNA form, the CDR3 reads TGTGCCTGGAGTGAAGGCGCTGGCTACACCTTC. Translating it yields CAWSEGAGYTF.